The 25 T cell receptor beta chains given below trace back to one sample, sequenced in a study of blood T cell repertoires in COVID-19. Profiling relied on immunoSEQ multiplex PCR, and the TCRdb table lists in-frame clones only, not all of them. Of 250,000 to 300,000 clones listed, roughly nine tenths are singletons. The sample taken for sequencing was peripheral blood. The receptors shown here come from a man aged 18 to 35 with active or convalescent COVID-19.

The rearrangement links TRBV10-3 to TRBJ1-1; 7 bases map to TRBD1. V shed 10 bases, J shed 0 bases, and the junction held 5 bases outside the gene matches. Germline V lookup: CDR1 ENHRY, CDR2 SYGVKD. The CDR3 contains 13 residues. CDR3 sequence: CASRTGVNTEAFF. The CDR3 region has the DNA TGTGCCAGCCGGACAGGAGTGAACACTGAAGCTTTCTTT.

The V gene is TRBV27, the J gene TRBJ1-3; no reliable D call. Germline V gene data show CDR1 as MNHEY and CDR2 as SMNVEV (reference sequence). V was cut by 3 bases and J by 0 bases, with 9 bases left in between. The CDR3 extends over 15 amino acids. CDR3 protein: CASSFLGGSGNTIYF. CDR3 nucleotides: TGTGCCAGCAGTTTCCTCGGAGGCTCTGGAAACACCATATATTTT.

In this sample, this clone turned up once. The chain couples TRBV5-6 to TRBJ1-5; TRBD1 matches at 7 bases. Germline V CDR1 and CDR2: SGHDT, YYEEEE. The trim removed 3 bases at V and 5 bases at J, leaving 5 bases unmatched. The CDR3 sequence is 14 residues long. CDR3: CASSYGQVDQPQHF. CDR3 DNA sequence: TGTGCCAGCAGCTATGGACAGGTTGATCAGCCCCAGCATTTT.

This chain uses TRBV2 with TRBJ2-7; the match to TRBD2 covers 10 bases. The germline CDR1 and CDR2 sequences are SNHLY and FYNNEI. The length of the CDR3 is 13 residues. The V gene end was trimmed by 4 bases and the J gene end by 3 bases; junction bases not matched to a gene: 0. CDR3 coding DNA: TGTGCCAGCAGTGGGACTAGCGGCTACGAGCAGTACTTC. Encoded protein: CASSGTSGYEQYF.

The rearrangement joins TRBV30 to TRBJ2-2; 7 nucleotides agree with TRBD2. J gave up 4 bases and V 4 bases, and 6 bases lay outside the gene matches. This CDR3 is built from 14 residues. Per germline, CDR1 GTSNPN and CDR2 SVGIG (reference sequence). CDR3 amino acids: CAWTRREGTGELFF. CDR3 in DNA: TGTGCCTGGACTCGGAGGGAGGGCACCGGGGAGCTGTTTTTT.

The chain employs TRBV19 and TRBJ2-4, with 8 bases identical to TRBD2. The germline V gene encodes CDR1 LNHDA and CDR2 SQIVND (reference sequence). J was trimmed by 3 bases and V by 8 bases; bases with no gene match: 9. There are 15 residues in the CDR3. The CDR3 coding sequence is TGTGCCAGTGGGAGCGGGGGCGCGGGCAAAAACATTCAGTACTTC. It codes for CASGSGGAGKNIQYF.

Only one count was recorded for this clone. This chain links TRBV27 with TRBJ1-1; TRBD1 matches at 7 bases. The CDR3 loop spans 12 amino acids. Losses at the gene ends were 6 bases for V and 6 bases for J; bases not matched to a gene: 4. From germline, CDR1 is MNHEY and CDR2 SMNVEV (reference sequence). This CDR3 reads CASRTQGSEAFF. DNA for the CDR3: TGTGCCAGCAGGACACAGGGGTCTGAAGCTTTCTTT.

The V gene is TRBV11-2, the J gene TRBJ2-3, with TRBD2 identical over 10 bases. CDR1 and CDR2 from the germline V gene are SGHAT and FQNNGV. V was pared by 5 bases and J by 4 bases, with 12 bases of the junction left unmatched. This CDR3 contains 17 residues. This CDR3 is CASSRTPSGGRSDTQYF. CDR3 DNA: TGTGCCAGCAGCCGAACACCTAGCGGGGGTAGGTCAGATACGCAGTATTTT.

For this clone: The sample contains more than one DNA sequence encoding this CDR3. The chain links TRBV7-9 to TRBJ1-4, with TRBD1 as a possible D gene (6 bases). From germline, CDR1 is SEHNR and CDR2 FQNEAQ (reference sequence). The CDR3 has 14 amino acids. V lost 6 bases to trimming and J lost 3 bases, with 11 bases between them. The CDR3 coding sequence is TGTGCCAGCAGTTCACAGGGTTCTAATGAAAAACTGTTTTTT. Amino acid sequence: CASSSQGSNEKLFF.

This clone is a singleton in its sample. The chain is built from TRBV29-1 and TRBJ1-2; 10 bases match TRBD1. This CDR3 is 13 amino acids long. The V gene's germline CDR1 is SQVTM and CDR2 ANQGSEA. The V segment lost 1 base and the J segment 6 bases; nucleotides outside the gene matches: 2. The CDR3 region is CSVEGTGGDGYTF. CDR3 coding DNA: TGCAGCGTTGAAGGGACAGGGGGAGATGGCTACACCTTC. Variable domain in full (rest from reference TRBV29-1 and TRBJ1-2): SAVISQKPSRDICQRGTSLTIQCQVDSQVTMMFWYRQQPGQSLTLIATANQGSEATYESGFVIDKFPISRPNLTFSTLTVSNMSPEDSSIYLCSVEGTGGDGYTFGSGTRLTVV.

This clone appeared a single time. V gene TRBV18 combines with J gene TRBJ2-5; D is undetermined. The CDR3 length is 10 residues. Germline-derived CDR1 and CDR2 are KGHSH and LQKENI. Trimming removed 7 bases at V and 3 bases at J, with 3 bases between. The CDR3 nucleotides read TGTGCCAGCTTAAAAGAGACCCAGTACTTC. Translation: CASLKETQYF.

V usage is TRBV6-2 or TRBV6-3 and J usage is TRBJ2-7; D gene ambiguous. This CDR3 has 13 amino acids. Germline lookup yields CDR1 MNHEY and CDR2 SVGEGT. Deletions cut 2 bases from V and 7 bases from J, with 12 bases between. For the CDR3, the DNA is TGTGCCAGCAGTTACAGCACCCTCGGTGAGCAGTACTTC. It codes for CASSYSTLGEQYF.

The rearrangement uses TRBV4-2 and TRBJ2-4, with TRBD2 identical over 11 bases. Per the germline V gene, CDR1 is LGHNA and CDR2 is YNFKEQ. The CDR3 runs to 14 residues. The junction had 8 bases not matched to a gene; V was cut back by 0 bases and J by 16 bases. CDR3 bases: TGTGCCAGCAGCCAAGAAACTAGCGGGGGAAGAGTATACTTC. This gives the protein CASSQETSGGRVYF.

On this clone: The same CDR3 arises from other DNA sequences in this sample as well. J is TRBJ2-5 and V is TRBV9; 8 bases are shared with TRBD1. The V gene's germline CDR1 is SGDLS and CDR2 YYNGEE. The CDR3 runs to 14 residues. Trimming took 4 bases from V and 2 from J; bases not matched to a gene: 4. This CDR3 reads CASSSRTGQETQYF. CDR3 DNA: TGTGCCAGCAGCTCCAGGACAGGGCAAGAGACCCAGTACTTC. Together with reference TRBV9 and TRBJ2-5, the CDR3 gives the full variable domain: DSGVTQTPKHLITATGQRVTLRCSPRSGDLSVYWYQQSLDQGLQFLIQYYNGEERAKGNILERFSAQQFPDLHSELNLSSLELGDSALYFCASSSRTGQETQYFGPGTRLLVL.

This chain joins TRBV5-1 and TRBJ2-5, with 8 bases lining up with TRBD1. Germline trimming cut 5 bases from V and 2 bases from J; bases unmatched to any gene: 2. The CDR3 covers 13 residues. Germline loops: CDR1 SGHRS, CDR2 YFSETQ. The CDR3 spells CASRQGGQETQYF. In DNA, the CDR3 is TGCGCCAGCAGACAGGGGGGACAAGAGACCCAGTACTTC. The full variable domain, completed using reference TRBV5-1 and TRBJ2-5, is KAGVTQTPRYLIKTRGQQVTLSCSPISGHRSVSWYQQTPGQGLQFLFEYFSETQRNKGNFPGRFSGRQFSNSRSEMNVSTLELGDSALYLCASRQGGQETQYFGPGTRLLVL.

The rearrangement links TRBV30 to TRBJ2-7; 8 bases line up with TRBD1. The CDR3 runs to 14 residues. Germline loops: CDR1 GTSNPN, CDR2 SVGIG (reference sequence). The junction had 4 bases not matched to a gene; V was cut back by 1 base and J by 2 bases. In DNA, the CDR3 is TGTGCCTGGAGTGCAGGGGGCGCGACCTACGAGCAGTACTTC. Amino acid sequence: CAWSAGGATYEQYF.

V is TRBV6-5 and J is TRBJ1-3, with 7 bases matching TRBD1. This CDR3 is built from 15 residues. The ends lost 6 bases at V and 5 bases at J; junction bases unmatched: 10. Per germline, CDR1 MNHEY and CDR2 SVGAGI. The CDR3 spells CASRDGTATRNTIYF. CDR3 nucleotides: TGTGCCAGCAGAGACGGGACAGCAACACGAAACACCATATATTTT.

The chain couples TRBV9 to TRBJ1-5; weak D call: TRBD1 (5 bases). The V gene lost 2 bases and the J gene lost 4 bases, with 10 bases spanning the gap. The CDR3 is 14 amino acids. The germline V gene encodes CDR1 SGDLS and CDR2 YYNGEE. The CDR3 DNA reads as TGTGCCAGCAGCGTGGGGGGGATTAATCAGCCCCAGCATTTT. It yields the protein CASSVGGINQPQHF.

The genes are TRBV5-1 and TRBJ1-1; TRBD1 might be the D (5 bases). The CDR3 length is 15 residues. Germline CDR1 reads SGHRS; CDR2 reads YFSETQ. Trimming stripped 4 bases from V and 5 bases from J, with 18 bases between. DNA for the CDR3: TGCGCCAGCAGCCCTACTGGTTCCGGGGGAACTGAAGCTTTCTTT. It specifies CASSPTGSGGTEAFF.

This rearrangement joins TRBV20-1 to TRBJ2-1; possible D gene TRBD2, 5 bases. The V and J ends lost 3 bases and 12 bases respectively, with 12 bases between them. This CDR3 spans 11 amino acids. CDR1 and CDR2 (germline): DFQATT, SNEGSKA (reference sequence). In DNA form, the CDR3 reads TGCAGTGCTAGTGGCGGGCCTCGGCAGTTCTTC. It specifies CSASGGPRQFF.

This rearrangement joins TRBV6-5 to TRBJ2-3; possibly TRBD2 for D (5 bases). This CDR3 contains 13 residues. Germline values: CDR1 MNHEY, CDR2 SVGAGI. V dropped 5 bases and J dropped 2 bases, with 8 bases sitting between them. This chain's CDR3 is CASSRDPTDTQYF. The CDR3 nucleotides are TGTGCCAGCAGTCGGGATCCCACAGATACGCAGTATTTT.

V gene TRBV30 combines with J gene TRBJ1-2; 7 bases are a match to TRBD1. Germline CDR1 and CDR2: GTSNPN and SVGIG (reference sequence). The CDR3 extends over 11 amino acids. In nucleotides, the CDR3 is TGTGGTTACGGGACAGTGTACGGCTACACCTTC. Translation: CGYGTVYGYTF.

This rearrangement joins TRBV4-2 to TRBJ2-7; D unclear. The CDR3 length is 17 residues. Trimming took 0 bases from V and 0 from J, leaving 15 bases between them. The germline gives CDR1 LGHNA, CDR2 YNFKEQ. CDR3 sequence reads: CASSQEKKTSSSYEQYF. The CDR3 nucleotides read TGTGCCAGCAGCCAAGAAAAAAAGACTTCGAGCTCCTACGAGCAGTACTTC.

This chain links TRBV27 with TRBJ1-1, with no clear D. The ends were cut back, 7 bases at V and 8 bases at J, with 14 bases in the middle. Germline V lookup: CDR1 MNHEY, CDR2 SMNVEV (reference sequence). The CDR3 spans 12 residues. The CDR3 DNA is TGTGCCAGCAAATCCGTTAGCCTGGAAGCTTTCTTT. This sequence encodes CASKSVSLEAFF.

This clone appeared once. The V and J genes are TRBV6-5 and TRBJ1-2, with D maybe TRBD1 (5 bases). Trimming stripped 2 bases from V and 4 bases from J, with 11 bases between. Germline CDR1 MNHEY, CDR2 SVGAGI. This CDR3 region has 14 residues. This CDR3 is CASSYRAGRYGYTF. CDR3 nucleotide sequence: TGTGCCAGCAGTTACCGGGCAGGGCGCTATGGCTACACCTTC.